The 23 T cell receptor beta chains in this list originate from one sample, sequenced in a study of T cell responses to AZD1222 COVID-19 vaccine. Method: immunoSEQ multiplex PCR; TCRdb's copy keeps in-frame clones and lacks some. The data contain 130,000 to 150,000 clones, 70% to 90% of them singletons. The source material was peripheral blood, sampled on day 0 of AZD1222 vaccination. Receptors originate from an adult in good health.

The chain carries TRBV4-3 and TRBJ1-4; 9 nucleotides match TRBD1. CDR1 LGHNA and CDR2 YSLEER come from the germline V gene. The CDR3 is made up of 14 amino acids. With 4 bases clipped from V and 5 bases from J, the junction kept 2 bases outside the gene matches. CDR3 coding DNA: TGCGCCAGCAGCCCCGGGACAGGGAATGAAAAACTGTTTTTT. As protein: CASSPGTGNEKLFF.

The chain links TRBV7-2 to TRBJ2-1, with 8 nucleotides matching TRBD2. There are 14 residues in the CDR3. V shed 6 bases and J 5 bases; nucleotides not matched to a gene: 6. Germline CDR1 SGHTA, CDR2 FQGNSA. CDR3 bases: TGTGCCAGCAGGACTAGCGTAGTCAACAATGAGCAGTTCTTC. Translating gives CASRTSVVNNEQFF.

The chain combines TRBV7-9 with TRBJ2-2; D is perhaps TRBD2 (6 bases). Germline loops: CDR1 SEHNR, CDR2 FQNEAQ (reference sequence). The CDR3 contains 15 residues. The V end was cut by 5 bases, the J end by 8 bases, with 18 bases between. This CDR3 reads CASSNRGGDGGELFF. The CDR3 bases are TGTGCCAGCAGCAACCGTGGCGGGGATGGGGGGGAGCTGTTTTTT.

The chain uses TRBV19 and TRBJ1-1; D not certain. Trimming shortened V by 5 bases and J by 9 bases, and 22 bases separated the two germline ends. The V gene's germline CDR1 is LNHDA and CDR2 SQIVND (reference sequence). The CDR3 length is 15 residues. CDR3 region: CASSPSPATPAKAFF. CDR3 coding DNA: TGTGCCAGTAGTCCGAGTCCCGCTACTCCTGCTAAAGCTTTCTTT. Complete variable domain (other parts from reference TRBV19 and TRBJ1-1): DGGITQSPKYLFRKEGQNVTLSCEQNLNHDAMYWYRQDPGQGLRLIYYSQIVNDFQKGDIAEGYSVSREKKESFPLTVTSAQKNPTAFYLCASSPSPATPAKAFFGQGTRLTVV.

The chain combines TRBV7-9 with TRBJ1-5; no firm D call. The CDR3 runs 14 residues. Per the germline V gene, CDR1 is SEHNR and CDR2 is FQNEAQ (reference sequence). The ends were cut back, 5 bases at V and 1 base at J, with 9 bases in the middle. The CDR3 DNA reads TGTGCCAGCAGCCCGACGGTGAGCAATCAGCCCCAGCATTTT. Amino acids: CASSPTVSNQPQHF.

This rearrangement joins TRBV6-4 to TRBJ2-1; D possibly corresponds to TRBD2 (5 bases). Germline CDR1 and CDR2: MRHNA and SNTAGT. This CDR3 is 13 amino acids long. The V end lost 6 bases, the J end lost 2 bases, and 8 bases lay between the germline ends. CDR3 protein: CASSREPYNEQFF. The CDR3 DNA follows: TGTGCCAGCAGCCGGGAACCCTACAATGAGCAGTTCTTC.

This sequence joins TRBV11-2 and TRBJ1-3; possible D gene TRBD1, 6 bases. The V gene lost 1 base and the J gene lost 4 bases, with 8 bases spanning the gap. The CDR3 is 14 residues long. In germline, CDR1 is SGHAT, CDR2 FQNNGV. The CDR3 loop reads CASSLGDTGNTIYF. CDR3 coding DNA: TGTGCCAGCAGCTTAGGGGACACCGGAAACACCATATATTTT.

The rearrangement links TRBV24-1 to TRBJ2-1; 7 bases match TRBD2. This CDR3 is 14 amino acids long. The junction had 8 bases not matched to a gene; V was cut back by 7 bases and J by 6 bases. Germline-derived CDR1 and CDR2 are KGHDR and SFDVKD. The CDR3 DNA reads TGTGCCACCAGGGGGGAGGGACCCACCAATGAGCAGTTCTTC. Translating gives CATRGEGPTNEQFF.

The chain joins TRBV28 to TRBJ2-1; the match to TRBD2 covers 14 bases. Trimming took 6 bases from V and 0 from J; bases not matched to a gene: 4. Germline CDR1 MDHEN, CDR2 SYDVKM. This CDR3 region has 17 residues. CDR3 nucleotide sequence: TGTGCCAGCAGCCAAGGGACTAGCGGGAGCTCCTACAATGAGCAGTTCTTC. The encoded protein is CASSQGTSGSSYNEQFF.

The chain carries TRBV3-1 (or the pseudogene TRBV3-2) and TRBJ2-7; 11 nucleotides line up with TRBD2. The CDR3 covers 17 residues. Germline V lookup: CDR1 LGHDT, CDR2 YNNKEL (reference sequence). The V segment lost 0 bases and the J segment 7 bases; nucleotides outside the gene matches: 11. CDR3 protein: CASSQEIAGGPTREQYF. CDR3 bases: TGTGCCAGCAGCCAAGAAATAGCGGGAGGGCCCACCCGGGAGCAGTACTTC.

This clone was seen a handful of times. The V and J genes are TRBV19 and TRBJ1-5; 8 nucleotides align to TRBD1. Germline values: CDR1 LNHDA, CDR2 SQIVND (reference sequence). The CDR3 has 18 residues. With 6 bases clipped from V and 2 bases from J, the junction kept 15 bases outside the gene matches. CDR3 amino acids: CASRPRGRGSGGNQPQHF. The CDR3, as DNA: TGTGCCAGTAGACCCAGGGGGCGAGGGAGCGGGGGCAATCAGCCCCAGCATTTT.

The rearrangement links TRBV18 to TRBJ1-2; 7 nucleotides line up with TRBD1. V was pared by 3 bases and J by 3 bases, with 4 bases of the junction left unmatched. There are 14 residues in the CDR3. CDR1 is KGHSH and CDR2 is LQKENI in the germline V gene. The CDR3 is CASSPTGKDYGYTF. The DNA of the CDR3 is TGTGCCAGCTCACCGACAGGGAAGGACTATGGCTACACCTTC.

V and J are TRBV19 and TRBJ2-5; no clear D gene. Trimming left V 3 bases short and J 4 bases short, with 12 bases between. The CDR3 runs to 14 residues. Germline-derived CDR1 and CDR2 are LNHDA and SQIVND (reference sequence). The chain's CDR3 is CASSIRILGETQYF. The CDR3 bases are TGTGCCAGTAGTATCAGAATTCTAGGAGAGACCCAGTACTTC.

The rearrangement uses TRBV9 and TRBJ1-2; 7 bases match TRBD1. J was trimmed by 7 bases and V by 5 bases; bases with no gene match: 8. Germline V gives CDR1 SGDLS, CDR2 YYNGEE. This CDR3 has 13 residues. The CDR3 bases are TGTGCCAGCAGTCGGAACCAGGGGGGTGGCTACACCTTC. Translating gives CASSRNQGGGYTF.

A single count supports this clone. This sequence joins TRBV29-1 and TRBJ2-1; 8 nucleotides match TRBD1. Per germline, CDR1 SQVTM and CDR2 ANQGSEA. The CDR3 totals 14 residues. Losses at the gene ends were 4 bases for V and 10 bases for J; bases not matched to a gene: 12. CDR3 bases: TGCAGCGTTGGGAAGGACAGGGCCTCGGGGGAGCAGTTCTTC. The encoded protein is CSVGKDRASGEQFF.

The chain links TRBV10-2 to TRBJ1-1; 8 bases line up with TRBD1. Germline V lookup: CDR1 WSHSY, CDR2 SAAADI. Trimming cost V 5 bases and J 3 bases; bases outside gene matches: 11. This CDR3 is 16 amino acids long. This chain's CDR3 is CASSPGQGGPDTEAFF. The CDR3 DNA reads as TGCGCCAGCAGTCCCGGACAGGGAGGACCCGACACTGAAGCTTTCTTT.

This clone was seen a handful of times. The chain joins TRBV6-2 or TRBV6-3 to TRBJ1-6, with D hard to call. This CDR3 contains 13 residues. V gave up 2 bases and J gave up 5 bases, with 4 bases separating them. The germline V gene encodes CDR1 MNHEY and CDR2 SVGEGT. The CDR3 sequence is CASSYRDNSPLHF. CDR3 sequence (DNA): TGTGCCAGCAGTTACAGGGATAATTCACCCCTCCACTTT.

This chain links TRBV19 with TRBJ2-3; no clear D gene. Between the trimmed V and J ends, which lost 1 base and 5 bases, there was a span of 22 bases. The CDR3 contains 18 residues. Germline V gene sequence: CDR1 LNHDA, CDR2 SQIVND (reference sequence). The CDR3 bases are TGTGCCAGTAGTATAGCCGCTCGGAGTCTATCTGAAGGAGATACGCAGTATTTT. This translates into CASSIAARSLSEGDTQYF.

The chain carries TRBV12-3 or TRBV12-4 and TRBJ1-4; D ambiguous. Trimming pared 6 bases from V and 7 bases from J, leaving 9 bases between. The CDR3 totals 12 residues. CDR3 in amino acids: CASSNPTEKLFF. In DNA, the CDR3 is TGTGCCAGCAGCAACCCGACTGAAAAACTGTTTTTT.

The V gene is TRBV7-3, the J gene TRBJ2-3, with 10 bases aligning to TRBD2. There are 17 residues in the CDR3. Germline lookup yields CDR1 SGHTA and CDR2 FQGTGA. The V gene end was trimmed by 1 base and the J gene end by 0 bases; junction bases not matched to a gene: 4. The CDR3 region has the DNA TGTGCCAGCAGCTTAATAAGGACTAGCGGTAGCACAGATACGCAGTATTTT. Protein: CASSLIRTSGSTDTQYF.

The chain joins TRBV10-1 to TRBJ1-1; D is unresolved. The CDR3 consists of 12 residues. Germline assignment: CDR1 WNHNN and CDR2 SYGVQD (reference sequence). V was pared by 3 bases and J by 9 bases, with 11 bases between. In nucleotides, the CDR3 is TGCGCCAGCAGTGACGCGGTGGGGAAAGCTTTCTTT. It translates to CASSDAVGKAFF.

This clone has at least ten counts. J is TRBJ1-1 and V is TRBV4-3, with D possibly TRBD1 on 6 matching bases. CDR3 size: 14 residues. Looked up from germline, CDR1 is LGHNA and CDR2 is YSLEER. V dropped 0 bases and J dropped 5 bases, with 10 bases sitting between them. Here the CDR3 DNA reads TGCGCCAGCAGCCAAGATGACAGGTTTACTGAAGCTTTCTTT. This gives the protein CASSQDDRFTEAFF.

This chain joins TRBV20-1 and TRBJ1-1, with a tentative D call TRBD1 (5 bases). Per the germline V gene, CDR1 is DFQATT and CDR2 is SNEGSKA (reference sequence). Trimming removed 6 bases from V and 5 bases from J, with 10 bases in between. There are 11 residues in the CDR3. The CDR3 bases are TGCAGTGCCTTTGGGGGAACTGAAGCTTTCTTT. It translates to CSAFGGTEAFF.